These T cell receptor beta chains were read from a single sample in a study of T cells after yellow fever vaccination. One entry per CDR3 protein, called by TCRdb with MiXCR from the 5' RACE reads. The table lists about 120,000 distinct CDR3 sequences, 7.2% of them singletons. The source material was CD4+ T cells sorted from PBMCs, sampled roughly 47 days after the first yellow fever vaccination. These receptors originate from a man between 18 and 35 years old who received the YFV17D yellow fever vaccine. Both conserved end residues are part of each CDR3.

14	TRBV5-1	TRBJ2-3	CASSLGQQADTQYF
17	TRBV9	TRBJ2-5	CASSVGGTHRGGETQYF
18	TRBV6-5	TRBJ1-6	CASSRNRDTPRYNSPLHF
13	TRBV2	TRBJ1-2	CASKGTGNYGYTF
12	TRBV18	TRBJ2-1	CASSPDSDEQFF
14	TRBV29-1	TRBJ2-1	CSYWGVATYNEQFF
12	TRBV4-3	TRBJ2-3	CASSQDKNTQYF
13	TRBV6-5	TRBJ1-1	CASSYRRNTEAFF
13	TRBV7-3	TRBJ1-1	CASSPQENTEAFF
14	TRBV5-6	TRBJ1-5	CASSGAGGNQPQHF
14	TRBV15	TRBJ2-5	CATSRDRAKETQYF
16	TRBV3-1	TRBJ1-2	CASSQVGQTPRYGYTF
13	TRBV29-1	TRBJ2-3	CSVRGRTTDTQYF
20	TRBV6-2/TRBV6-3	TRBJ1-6	CASSYSIGQGSSSYNSPLHF
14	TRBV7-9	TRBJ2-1	CASSLFGTSNEQFF
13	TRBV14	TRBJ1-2	CASSPQGLYGYTF
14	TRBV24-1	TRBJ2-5	CATSDPRSAGTQYF
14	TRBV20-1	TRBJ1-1	CSARARGGNTEAFF
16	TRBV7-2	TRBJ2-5	CASSPGLVPYQETQYF
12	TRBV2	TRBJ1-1	CASSSPGTRAFF
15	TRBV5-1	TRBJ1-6	CASSWGQGTNSPLHF
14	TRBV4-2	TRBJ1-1	CASSQDGSKTEAFF
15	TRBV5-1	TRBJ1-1	CASSLGTGGNTEAFF
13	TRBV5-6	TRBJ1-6	CASSSPIPSPLHF
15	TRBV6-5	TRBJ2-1	CASSSRTSGGGEQFF
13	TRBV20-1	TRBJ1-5	CSAGTRSNQPQHF
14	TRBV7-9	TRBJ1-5	CASSPIRGNQPQHF
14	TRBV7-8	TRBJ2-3	CASSLSTGADTQYF
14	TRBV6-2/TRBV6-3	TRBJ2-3	CASNPWGGPDTQYF
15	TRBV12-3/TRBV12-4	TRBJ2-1	CASSSYRGIYNEQFF
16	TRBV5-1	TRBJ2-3	CASSLSSRTSTDTQYF
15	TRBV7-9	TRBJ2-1	CASSLEGAGNNEQFF
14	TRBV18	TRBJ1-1	CASSPPGGVTEAFF
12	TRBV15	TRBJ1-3	CATTAAGDAIYF
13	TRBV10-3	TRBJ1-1	CAISDRVGTEASF
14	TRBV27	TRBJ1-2	CASSSTAHQYGYTF
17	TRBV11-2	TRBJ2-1	CASSLEGSSGGYNEQFF
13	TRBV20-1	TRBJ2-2	CSATGTSTGELFF
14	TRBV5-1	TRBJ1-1	CASRPGTERPQAFF
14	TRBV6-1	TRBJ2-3	CASRRDRSTDTQYF
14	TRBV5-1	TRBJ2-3	CASSLGEDTDTQYF
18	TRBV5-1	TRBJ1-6	CASSSLPGTGLSNSPLHF
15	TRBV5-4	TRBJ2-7	CASSGTSGYSYEQYF
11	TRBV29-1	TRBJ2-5	CSADPQETQYF
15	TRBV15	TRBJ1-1	CATSRDLGWDTEAFF
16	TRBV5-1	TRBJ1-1	CASSLGTGVFGTEAFF
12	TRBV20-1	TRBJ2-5	CSVLSGLETQYF
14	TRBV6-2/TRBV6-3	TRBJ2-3	CAVSGRVPTDTQYF
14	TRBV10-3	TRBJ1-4	CATAGQGTNEKLFF
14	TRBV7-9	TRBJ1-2	CASSLGSELYGYTF
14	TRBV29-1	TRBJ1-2	CSVDPGTGGWGYTF
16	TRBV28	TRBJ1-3	CASSLSGLHSGNTIYF
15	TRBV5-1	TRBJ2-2	CASSPAGTPTGELFF
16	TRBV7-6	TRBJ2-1	CASSLGGLAGDNEQFF